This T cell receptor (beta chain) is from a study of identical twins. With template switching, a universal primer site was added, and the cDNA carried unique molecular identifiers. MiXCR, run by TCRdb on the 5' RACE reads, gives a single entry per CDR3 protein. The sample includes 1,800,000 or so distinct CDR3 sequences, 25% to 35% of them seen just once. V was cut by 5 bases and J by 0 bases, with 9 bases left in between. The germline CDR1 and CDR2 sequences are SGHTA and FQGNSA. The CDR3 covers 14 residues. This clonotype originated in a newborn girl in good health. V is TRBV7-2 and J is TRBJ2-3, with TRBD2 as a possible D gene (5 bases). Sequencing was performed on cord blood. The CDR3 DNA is TGTGCCAGCAGCAGACTATCCAGCACAGATACGCAGTATTTT. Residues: CASSRLSSTDTQYF.